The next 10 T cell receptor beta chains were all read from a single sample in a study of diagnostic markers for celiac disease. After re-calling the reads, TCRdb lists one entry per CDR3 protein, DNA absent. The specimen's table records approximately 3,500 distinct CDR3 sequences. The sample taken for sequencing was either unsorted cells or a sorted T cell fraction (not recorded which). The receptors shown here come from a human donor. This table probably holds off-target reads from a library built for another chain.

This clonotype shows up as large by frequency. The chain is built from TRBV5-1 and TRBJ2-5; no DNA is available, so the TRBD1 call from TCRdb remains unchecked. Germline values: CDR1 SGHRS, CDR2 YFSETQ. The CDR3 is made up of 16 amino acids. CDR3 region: CASSLGDVGPRETQYF.

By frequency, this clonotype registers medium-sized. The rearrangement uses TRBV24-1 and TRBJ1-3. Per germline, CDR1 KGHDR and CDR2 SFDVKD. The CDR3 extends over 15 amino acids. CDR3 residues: CATSDPTRSGNTIYF.

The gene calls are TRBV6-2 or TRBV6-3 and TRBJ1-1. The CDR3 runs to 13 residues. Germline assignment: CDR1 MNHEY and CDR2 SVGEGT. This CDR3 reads CASSYGSLTEAFF.

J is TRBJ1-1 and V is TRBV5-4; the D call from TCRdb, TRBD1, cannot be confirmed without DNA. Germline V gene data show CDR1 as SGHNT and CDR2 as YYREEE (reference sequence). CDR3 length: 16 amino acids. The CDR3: CASSPDFGTGGLEAFF. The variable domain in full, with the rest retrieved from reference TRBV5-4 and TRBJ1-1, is ETGVTQSPTHLIKTRGQQVTLRCSSQSGHNTVSWYQQALGQGPQFIFQYYREEENGRGNFPPRFSGLQFPNYSSELNVNALELDDSALYLCASSPDFGTGGLEAFFGQGTRLTVV.

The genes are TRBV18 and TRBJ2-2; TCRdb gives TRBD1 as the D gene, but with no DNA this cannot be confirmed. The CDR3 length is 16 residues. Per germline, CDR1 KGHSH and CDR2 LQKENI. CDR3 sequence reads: CASSPLGGTNTGELFF.

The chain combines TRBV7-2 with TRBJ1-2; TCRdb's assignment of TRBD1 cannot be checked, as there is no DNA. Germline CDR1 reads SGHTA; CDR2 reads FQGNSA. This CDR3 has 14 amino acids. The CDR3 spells CASSVPGQLYGYTF.

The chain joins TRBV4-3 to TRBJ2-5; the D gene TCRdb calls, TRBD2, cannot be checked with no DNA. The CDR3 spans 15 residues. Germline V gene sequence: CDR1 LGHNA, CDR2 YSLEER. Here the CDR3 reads CASSHGRGYQETQYF.

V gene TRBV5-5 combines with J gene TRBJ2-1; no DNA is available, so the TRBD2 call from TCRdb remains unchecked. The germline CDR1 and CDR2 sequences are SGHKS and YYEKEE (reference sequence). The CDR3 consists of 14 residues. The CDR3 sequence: CASSRLEIYNEQFF.

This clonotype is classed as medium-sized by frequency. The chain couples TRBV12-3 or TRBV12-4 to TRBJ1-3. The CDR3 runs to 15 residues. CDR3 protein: CASSPTRRSGNTIYF.

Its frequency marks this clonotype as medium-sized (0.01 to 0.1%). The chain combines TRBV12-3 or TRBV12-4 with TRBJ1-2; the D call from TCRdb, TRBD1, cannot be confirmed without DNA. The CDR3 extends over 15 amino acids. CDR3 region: CASTIYGDSFYGYTF.